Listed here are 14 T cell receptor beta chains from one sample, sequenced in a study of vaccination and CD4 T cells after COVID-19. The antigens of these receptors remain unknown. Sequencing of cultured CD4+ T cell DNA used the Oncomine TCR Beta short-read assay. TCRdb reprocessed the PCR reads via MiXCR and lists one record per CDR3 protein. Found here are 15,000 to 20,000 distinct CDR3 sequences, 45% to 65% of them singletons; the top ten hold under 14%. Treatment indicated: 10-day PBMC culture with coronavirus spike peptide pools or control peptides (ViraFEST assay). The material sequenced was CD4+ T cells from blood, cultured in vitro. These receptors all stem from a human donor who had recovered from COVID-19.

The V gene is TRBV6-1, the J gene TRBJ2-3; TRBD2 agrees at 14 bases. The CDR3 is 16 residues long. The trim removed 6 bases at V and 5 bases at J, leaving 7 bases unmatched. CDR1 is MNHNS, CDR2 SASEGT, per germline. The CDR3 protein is CASRTGLAGEGDTQYF. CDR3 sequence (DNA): TGTGCCAGCAGGACGGGACTAGCGGGAGAAGGAGATACGCAGTATTTT.

CDR3 residues: CASRPQGGEKLFF. The CDR3 nucleotides are TGTGCCAGTAGACCGCAGGGGGGGGAAAAACTGTTTTTT. The J gene is TRBJ1-4, the V gene TRBV19; 7 positions agree with TRBD1. V lost 6 bases, J lost 8 bases, and 6 bases stayed unmatched. Per the germline V gene, CDR1 is LNHDA and CDR2 is SQIVND (reference sequence). The CDR3 has 13 amino acids.

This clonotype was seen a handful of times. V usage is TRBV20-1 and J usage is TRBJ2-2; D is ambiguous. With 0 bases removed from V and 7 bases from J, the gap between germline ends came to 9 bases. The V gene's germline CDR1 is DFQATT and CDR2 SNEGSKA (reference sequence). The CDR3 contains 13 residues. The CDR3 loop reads CSARDLGFGELFF. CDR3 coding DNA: TGCAGTGCTAGAGATCTGGGTTTCGGGGAGCTGTTTTTT.

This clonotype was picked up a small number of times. The CDR3 here is CASRGLAGELTDTQYF. In DNA form, the CDR3 reads TGTGCCAGCAGGGGACTAGCGGGGGAGCTCACAGATACGCAGTATTTT. The chain links TRBV6-1 to TRBJ2-3; TRBD2 aligns across 14 bases. J lost 2 bases, V lost 6 bases, and 4 bases had no gene match. Germline-derived CDR1 and CDR2 are MNHNS and SASEGT. The CDR3 extends over 16 amino acids.

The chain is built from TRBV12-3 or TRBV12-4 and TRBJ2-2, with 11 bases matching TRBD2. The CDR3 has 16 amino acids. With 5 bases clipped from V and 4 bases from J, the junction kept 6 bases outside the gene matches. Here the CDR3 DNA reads TGTGCCAGCAGTAGTAGCGGGAGGGCCGGCACCGGGGAGCTGTTTTTT. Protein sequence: CASSSSGRAGTGELFF.

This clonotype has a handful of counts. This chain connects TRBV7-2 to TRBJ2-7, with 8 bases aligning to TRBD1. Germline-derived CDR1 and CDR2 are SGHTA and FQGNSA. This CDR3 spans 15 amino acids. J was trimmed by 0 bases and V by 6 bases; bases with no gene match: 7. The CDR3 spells CASSYTGQGSYEQYF. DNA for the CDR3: TGTGCCAGCAGTTATACAGGACAGGGCTCCTACGAGCAGTACTTC. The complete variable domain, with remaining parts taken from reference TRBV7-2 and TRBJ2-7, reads GAGVSQSPSNKVTEKGKDVELRCDPISGHTALYWYRQSLGQGLEFLIYFQGNSAPDKSGLPSDRFSAERTGGSVSTLTIQRTQQEDSAVYLCASSYTGQGSYEQYFGPGTRLTVT.

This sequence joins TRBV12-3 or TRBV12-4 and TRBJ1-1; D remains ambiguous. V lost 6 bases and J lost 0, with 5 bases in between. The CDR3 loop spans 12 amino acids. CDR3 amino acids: CASRKMNTEAFF. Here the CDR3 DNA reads TGTGCCAGCAGGAAGATGAACACTGAAGCTTTCTTT.

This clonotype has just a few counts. Here the CDR3 DNA reads TGTGCCAGCAGCTCCCAGGGACAGGGGGCGCTTGGCTACACCTTC. This encodes CASSSQGQGALGYTF. V is TRBV7-2 and J is TRBJ1-2; 12 bases are shared with TRBD1. From germline, CDR1 is SGHTA and CDR2 FQGNSA. The CDR3 extends over 15 amino acids. V shed 4 bases, J shed 7 bases, and the junction held 7 bases outside the gene matches. Full variable domain (remainder filled in from reference TRBV7-2 and TRBJ1-2): GAGVSQSPSNKVTEKGKDVELRCDPISGHTALYWYRQSLGQGLEFLIYFQGNSAPDKSGLPSDRFSAERTGGSVSTLTIQRTQQEDSAVYLCASSSQGQGALGYTFGSGTRLTVV.

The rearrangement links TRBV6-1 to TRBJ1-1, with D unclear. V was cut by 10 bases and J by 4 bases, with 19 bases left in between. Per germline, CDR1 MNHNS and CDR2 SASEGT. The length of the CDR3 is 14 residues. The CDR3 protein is CATSPQSLSTEAFF. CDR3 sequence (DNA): TGTGCCACCTCCCCACAGAGTTTGAGCACTGAAGCTTTCTTT.

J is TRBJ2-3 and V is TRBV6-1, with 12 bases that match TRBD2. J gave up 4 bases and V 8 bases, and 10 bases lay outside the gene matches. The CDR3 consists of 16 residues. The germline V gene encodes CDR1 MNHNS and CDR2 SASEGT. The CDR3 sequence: CASLSLAGGRADTQYF. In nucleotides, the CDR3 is TGTGCCAGCCTTTCACTAGCGGGGGGTAGAGCAGATACGCAGTATTTT.

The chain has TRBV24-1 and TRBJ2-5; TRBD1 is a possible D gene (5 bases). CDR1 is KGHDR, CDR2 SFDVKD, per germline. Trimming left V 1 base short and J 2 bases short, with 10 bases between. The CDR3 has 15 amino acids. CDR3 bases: TGTGCCACCAGTGATTTAGGTAGGGGTCAAGAGACCCAGTACTTC. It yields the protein CATSDLGRGQETQYF.

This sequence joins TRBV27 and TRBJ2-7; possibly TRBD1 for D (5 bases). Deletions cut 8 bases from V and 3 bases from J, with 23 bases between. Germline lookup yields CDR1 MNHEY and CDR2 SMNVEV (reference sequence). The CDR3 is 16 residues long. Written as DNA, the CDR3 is TGTGCCAGCGCCCCCTTTGGGGTGGAGACAGACTACGAGCAGTACTTC. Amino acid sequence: CASAPFGVETDYEQYF.

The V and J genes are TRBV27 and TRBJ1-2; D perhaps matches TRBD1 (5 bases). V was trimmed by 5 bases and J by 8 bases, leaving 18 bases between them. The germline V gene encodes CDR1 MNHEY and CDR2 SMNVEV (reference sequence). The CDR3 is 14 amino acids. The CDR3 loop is CASSPGTVKVGYTF. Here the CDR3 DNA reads TGTGCCAGCAGTCCCGGGACGGTCAAAGTCGGCTACACCTTC.

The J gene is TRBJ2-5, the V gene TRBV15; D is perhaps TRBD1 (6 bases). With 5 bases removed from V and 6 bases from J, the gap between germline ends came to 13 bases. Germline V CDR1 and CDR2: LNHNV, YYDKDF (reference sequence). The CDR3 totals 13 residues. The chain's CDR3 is CATSGSGVQTQYF. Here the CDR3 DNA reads TGTGCCACCAGCGGGTCAGGGGTTCAGACCCAGTACTTC.